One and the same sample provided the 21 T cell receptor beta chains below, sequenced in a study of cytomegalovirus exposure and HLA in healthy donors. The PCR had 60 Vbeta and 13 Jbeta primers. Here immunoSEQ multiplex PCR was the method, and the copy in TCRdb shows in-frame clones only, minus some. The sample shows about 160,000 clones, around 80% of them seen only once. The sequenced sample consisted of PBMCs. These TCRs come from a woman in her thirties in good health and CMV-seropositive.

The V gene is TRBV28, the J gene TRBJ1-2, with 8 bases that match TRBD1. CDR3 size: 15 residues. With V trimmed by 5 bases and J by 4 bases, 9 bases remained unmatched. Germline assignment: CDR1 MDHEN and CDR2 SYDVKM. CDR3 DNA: TGTGCCAGCAGTCCATCCGGGACAGGCCCCTATGGCTACACCTTC. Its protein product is CASSPSGTGPYGYTF.

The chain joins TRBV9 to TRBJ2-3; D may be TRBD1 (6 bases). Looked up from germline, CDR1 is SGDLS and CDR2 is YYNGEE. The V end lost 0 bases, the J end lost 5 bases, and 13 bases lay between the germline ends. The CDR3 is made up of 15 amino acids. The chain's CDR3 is CASSVVKGGEDTQYF. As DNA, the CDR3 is TGTGCCAGCAGCGTAGTAAAAGGGGGAGAAGATACGCAGTATTTT.

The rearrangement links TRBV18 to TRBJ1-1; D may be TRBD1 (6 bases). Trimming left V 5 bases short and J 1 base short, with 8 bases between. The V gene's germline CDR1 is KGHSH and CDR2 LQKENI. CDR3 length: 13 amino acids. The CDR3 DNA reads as TGTGCCAGCTCATGGACAGCGAACACTGAAGCTTTCTTT. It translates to CASSWTANTEAFF.

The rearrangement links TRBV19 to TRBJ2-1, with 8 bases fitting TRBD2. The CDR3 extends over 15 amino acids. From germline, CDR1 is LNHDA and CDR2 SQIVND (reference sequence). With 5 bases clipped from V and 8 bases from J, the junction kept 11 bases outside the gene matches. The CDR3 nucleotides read TGTGCCAGTAGTGCCCATGGCGGGGGGCTCGATGAGCAGTTCTTC. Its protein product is CASSAHGGGLDEQFF.

The CDR3 nucleotides read TGTGCCATCAGCGAACTACATCTGGGCACTGAAGCTTTCTTT. This encodes CAISELHLGTEAFF. J is TRBJ1-1 and V is TRBV10-3; no clear D gene. Germline V gene data show CDR1 as ENHRY and CDR2 as SYGVKD. The CDR3 length is 14 residues. V was trimmed by 6 bases and J by 4 bases, leaving 15 bases between them.

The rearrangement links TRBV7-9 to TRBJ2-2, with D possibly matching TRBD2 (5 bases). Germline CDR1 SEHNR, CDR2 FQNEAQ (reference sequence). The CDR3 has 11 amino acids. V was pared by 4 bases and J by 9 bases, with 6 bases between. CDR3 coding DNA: TGTGCCAGCAGCTCGGGGTGGGAGCTGTTTTTT. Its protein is CASSSGWELFF.

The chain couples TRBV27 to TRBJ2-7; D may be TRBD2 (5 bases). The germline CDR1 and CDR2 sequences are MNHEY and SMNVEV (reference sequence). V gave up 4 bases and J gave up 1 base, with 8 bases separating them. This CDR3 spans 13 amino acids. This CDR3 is CASSYRRSYEQYF. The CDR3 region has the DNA TGTGCCAGCAGTTATAGGAGGTCCTACGAGCAGTACTTC.

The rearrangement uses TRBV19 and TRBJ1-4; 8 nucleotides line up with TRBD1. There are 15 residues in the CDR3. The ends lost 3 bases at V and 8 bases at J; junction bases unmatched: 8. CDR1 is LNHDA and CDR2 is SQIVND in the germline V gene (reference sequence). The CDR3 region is CASSIRETGEEKLFF. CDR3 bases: TGTGCCAGTAGTATCCGAGAGACAGGGGAAGAAAAACTGTTTTTT.

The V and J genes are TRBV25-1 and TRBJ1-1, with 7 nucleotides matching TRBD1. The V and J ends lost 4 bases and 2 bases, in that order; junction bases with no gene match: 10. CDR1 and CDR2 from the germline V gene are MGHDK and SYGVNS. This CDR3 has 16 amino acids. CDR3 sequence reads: CASSARTGQGNTEAFF. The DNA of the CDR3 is TGTGCCAGCAGTGCCCGGACAGGTCAGGGAAACACTGAAGCTTTCTTT.

The CDR3 loop reads CASSLGPGRPGANVLTF. The CDR3 coding sequence is TGTGCCAGCAGCTTAGGGCCAGGGAGGCCTGGGGCCAACGTCCTGACTTTC. The chain is built from TRBV7-9 and TRBJ2-6, with D possibly being TRBD2 (6 bases). V was clipped by 1 base and J by 2 bases, with 12 bases between them. The CDR3 has 17 residues. CDR1 is SEHNR, CDR2 FQNEAQ, per germline (reference sequence).

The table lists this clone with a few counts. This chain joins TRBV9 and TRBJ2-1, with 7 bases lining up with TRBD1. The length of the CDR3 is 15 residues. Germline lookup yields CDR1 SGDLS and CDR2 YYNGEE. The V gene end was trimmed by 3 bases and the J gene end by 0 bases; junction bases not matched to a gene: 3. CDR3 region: CASSAQGSSYNEQFF. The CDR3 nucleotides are TGTGCCAGCAGCGCACAGGGGAGCTCCTACAATGAGCAGTTCTTC.

The CDR3 DNA is TGTGCCAGCAGCCAAGTAGCGGGGTACGGGGAGCTGTTTTTT. Translated, it gives CASSQVAGYGELFF. The chain combines TRBV14 with TRBJ2-2, with 8 positions matching TRBD2. Per germline, CDR1 SGHDN and CDR2 FVKESK. V lost 1 base and J lost 7; bases outside the gene matches: 2. The CDR3 has 14 residues.

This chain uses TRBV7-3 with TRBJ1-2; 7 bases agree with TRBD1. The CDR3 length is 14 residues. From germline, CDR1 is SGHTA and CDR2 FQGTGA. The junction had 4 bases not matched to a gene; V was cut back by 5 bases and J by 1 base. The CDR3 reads CASSRDSFNYGYTF. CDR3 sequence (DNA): TGTGCCAGCAGCCGGGACAGTTTTAACTATGGCTACACCTTC.

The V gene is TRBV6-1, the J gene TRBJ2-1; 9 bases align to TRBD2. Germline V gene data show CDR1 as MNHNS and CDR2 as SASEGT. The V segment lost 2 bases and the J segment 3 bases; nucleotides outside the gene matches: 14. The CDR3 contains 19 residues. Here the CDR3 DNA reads TGTGCCAGCAGTGAATTTGGGGCTAGCGGGGCGATATTCTACAATGAGCAGTTCTTC. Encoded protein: CASSEFGASGAIFYNEQFF.

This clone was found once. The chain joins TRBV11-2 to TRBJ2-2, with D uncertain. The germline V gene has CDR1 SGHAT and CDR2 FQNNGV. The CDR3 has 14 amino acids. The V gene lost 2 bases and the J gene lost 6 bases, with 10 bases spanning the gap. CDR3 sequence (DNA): TGTGCCAGCAGCTTATACTGGGCACCCGGGGAGCTGTTTTTT. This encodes CASSLYWAPGELFF.

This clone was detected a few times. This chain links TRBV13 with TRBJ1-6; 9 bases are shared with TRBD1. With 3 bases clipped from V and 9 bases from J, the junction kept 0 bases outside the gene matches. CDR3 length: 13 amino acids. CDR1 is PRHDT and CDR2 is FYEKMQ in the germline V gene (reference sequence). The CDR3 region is CASSLGQGSPLHF. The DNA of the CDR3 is TGTGCCAGCAGCTTGGGACAGGGTTCACCCCTCCACTTT.

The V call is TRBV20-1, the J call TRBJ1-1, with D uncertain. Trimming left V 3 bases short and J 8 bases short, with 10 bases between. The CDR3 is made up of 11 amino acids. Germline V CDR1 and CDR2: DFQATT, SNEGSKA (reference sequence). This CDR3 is CSARRPPEAFF. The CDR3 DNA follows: TGCAGTGCTAGGAGGCCACCCGAAGCTTTCTTT.

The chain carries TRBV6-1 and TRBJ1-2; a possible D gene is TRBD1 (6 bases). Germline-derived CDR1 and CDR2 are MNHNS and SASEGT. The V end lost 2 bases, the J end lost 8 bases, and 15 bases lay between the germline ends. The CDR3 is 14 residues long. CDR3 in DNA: TGTGCCAGCAGTGAACTTTGGGGCACAGGGGGCTACACCTTC. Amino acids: CASSELWGTGGYTF.

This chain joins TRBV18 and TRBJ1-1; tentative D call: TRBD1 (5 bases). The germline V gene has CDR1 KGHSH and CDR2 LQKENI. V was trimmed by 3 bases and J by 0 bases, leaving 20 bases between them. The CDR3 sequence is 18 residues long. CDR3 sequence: CASSPLAGVILMNTEAFF. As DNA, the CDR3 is TGTGCCAGCTCACCTCTAGCGGGGGTGATCCTAATGAACACTGAAGCTTTCTTT.

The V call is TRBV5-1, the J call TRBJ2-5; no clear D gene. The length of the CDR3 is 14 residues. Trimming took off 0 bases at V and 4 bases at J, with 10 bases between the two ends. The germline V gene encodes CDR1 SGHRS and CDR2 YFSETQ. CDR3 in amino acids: CASSLGSDAETQYF. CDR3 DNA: TGCGCCAGCAGCTTGGGCAGTGATGCAGAGACCCAGTACTTC.

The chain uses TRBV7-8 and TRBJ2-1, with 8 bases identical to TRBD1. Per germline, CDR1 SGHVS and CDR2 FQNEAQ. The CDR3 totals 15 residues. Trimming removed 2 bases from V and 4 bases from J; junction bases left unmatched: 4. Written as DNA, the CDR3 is TGTGCCAGCAGCTTAAGGACAGGGCCTTACAATGAGCAGTTCTTC. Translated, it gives CASSLRTGPYNEQFF.